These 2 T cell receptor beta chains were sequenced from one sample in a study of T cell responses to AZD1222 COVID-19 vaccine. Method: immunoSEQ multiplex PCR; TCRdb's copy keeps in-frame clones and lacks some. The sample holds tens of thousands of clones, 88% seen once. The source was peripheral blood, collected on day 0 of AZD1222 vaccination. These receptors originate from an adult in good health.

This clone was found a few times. DNA for the CDR3: TGTGCCAGCAGAGATACAGGGTTCCTTTCCTACGAGCAGTACTTC. Protein product: CASRDTGFLSYEQYF. V gene TRBV27 combines with J gene TRBJ2-7, with D perhaps TRBD1 (6 bases). Per the germline V gene, CDR1 is MNHEY and CDR2 is SMNVEV (reference sequence). The CDR3 runs 15 residues. Trimming cost V 6 bases and J 1 base, with 16 bases left between them.

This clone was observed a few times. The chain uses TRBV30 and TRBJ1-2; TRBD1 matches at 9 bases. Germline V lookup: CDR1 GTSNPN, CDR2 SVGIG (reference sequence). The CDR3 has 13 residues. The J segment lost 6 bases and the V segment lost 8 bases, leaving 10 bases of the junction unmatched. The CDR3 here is CAGHQQGANGYTF. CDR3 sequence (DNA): TGTGCCGGACACCAACAGGGGGCGAATGGCTACACCTTC.